The source of this T cell receptor (beta chain) is a study of T cell changes during pregnancy in multiple sclerosis. Per the germline V gene, CDR1 is SGHNT and CDR2 is YENEEA. V was pared by 2 bases and J by 1 base, with 5 bases between. The CDR3 runs to 13 residues. Sequenced by immunoSEQ multiplex PCR; TCRdb stores in-frame clones only, minus some. The profile covers 50,000 or so clones, with about 90% appearing a single time and about 0.49% taken by the ten largest. This chain joins TRBV11-3 and TRBJ1-1; no clear D gene. The receptor was derived from a female donor in good health, enrolled as a control in a pregnancy study. Sequencing was performed on CD4+ T cells from peripheral blood mononuclear cells, taken after pregnancy. For the CDR3, the DNA is TGTGCCAGCAGCTTATACAGGAACACTGAAGCTTTCTTT. This gives the protein CASSLYRNTEAFF.